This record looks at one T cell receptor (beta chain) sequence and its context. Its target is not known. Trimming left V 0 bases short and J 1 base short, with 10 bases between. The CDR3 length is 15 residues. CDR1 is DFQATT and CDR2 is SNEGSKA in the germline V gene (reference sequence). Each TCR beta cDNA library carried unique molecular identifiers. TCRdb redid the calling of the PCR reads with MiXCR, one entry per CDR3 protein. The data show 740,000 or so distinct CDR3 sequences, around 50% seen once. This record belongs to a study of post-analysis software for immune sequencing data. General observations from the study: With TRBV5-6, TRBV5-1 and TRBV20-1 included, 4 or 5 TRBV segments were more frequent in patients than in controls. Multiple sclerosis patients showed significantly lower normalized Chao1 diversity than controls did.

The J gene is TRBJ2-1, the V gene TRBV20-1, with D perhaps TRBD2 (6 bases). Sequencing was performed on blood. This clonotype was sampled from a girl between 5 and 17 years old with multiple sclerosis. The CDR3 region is CSARDREVSYNEQFF. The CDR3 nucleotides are TGCAGTGCTAGAGACAGGGAGGTGTCCTACAATGAGCAGTTCTTC.